Listed below are T cell receptor beta chains from one sample, sequenced in a study of blood T cell repertoires in COVID-19. Sequencing was performed with immunoSEQ multiplex PCR; in TCRdb, only in-frame clones are kept and a portion is missing. Of 150,000 to 200,000 clones in the sample, roughly 76% are singletons; the top ten hold more than 10%. The specimen sequenced was peripheral blood. All receptors come from a woman over 75 with COVID-19, enrolled during active disease. Each CDR3 is given with its conserved first and last residue. A D gene is named only where the DNA matches it firmly. Rows give clone size only sometimes, using once, few, many, or a class for an expanded clone.

v_call: TRBV27
d_call: .
j_call: TRBJ2-3
clone_size: .
cdr3_aa: CASSLQGWSTDTQYF
cdr3_nt: TGTGCCAGCAGTTTACAGGGTTGGAGCACAGATACGCAGTATTTT

v_call: TRBV18
d_call: TRBD1
j_call: TRBJ1-2
clone_size: .
cdr3_aa: CASSPPGQGYYGYTF
cdr3_nt: TGTGCCAGCTCACCGCCGGGACAGGGCTACTATGGCTACACCTTC

v_call: TRBV5-6
d_call: TRBD2
j_call: TRBJ2-7
clone_size: .
cdr3_aa: CASSGTSGRSHEQYF
cdr3_nt: TGTGCCAGCAGCGGGACTAGCGGGAGATCCCACGAGCAGTACTTC

v_call: TRBV7-9
d_call: .
j_call: TRBJ2-3
clone_size: .
cdr3_aa: CASSPGRSTDTQYF
cdr3_nt: TGTGCCAGCAGCCCAGGGCGTAGCACAGATACGCAGTATTTT

v_call: TRBV9
d_call: .
j_call: TRBJ1-3
clone_size: .
cdr3_aa: CASSVGGLSGNTIYF
cdr3_nt: TGTGCCAGCAGCGTAGGGGGGCTTTCTGGAAACACCATATATTTT

v_call: TRBV11-2
d_call: TRBD2
j_call: TRBJ2-2
clone_size: .
cdr3_aa: CASSLALAAARTGELFF
cdr3_nt: TGTGCCAGCAGCTTAGCTCTAGCGGCGGCCAGGACCGGGGAGCTGTTTTTT

v_call: TRBV10-3
d_call: TRBD1
j_call: TRBJ2-7
clone_size: .
cdr3_aa: CAISEATGHEAQYF
cdr3_nt: TGTGCCATCAGTGAGGCGACAGGGCATGAGGCGCAGTACTTC

v_call: TRBV6-1
d_call: TRBD2
j_call: TRBJ2-1
clone_size: .
cdr3_aa: CASSGLAGGSNEQFF
cdr3_nt: TGTGCCAGCAGTGGACTAGCGGGAGGTTCAAATGAGCAGTTCTTC

v_call: TRBV27
d_call: TRBD1
j_call: TRBJ2-1
clone_size: .
cdr3_aa: CASTITGGSYNEQFF
cdr3_nt: TGTGCCAGTACTATAACAGGGGGCTCCTACAATGAGCAGTTCTTC

v_call: TRBV4-2
d_call: TRBD1
j_call: TRBJ1-5
clone_size: .
cdr3_aa: CASSQGTGGGQPQHF
cdr3_nt: TGTGCCAGCAGCCAGGGGACAGGGGGGGGTCAGCCCCAGCATTTT

v_call: TRBV5-1
d_call: .
j_call: TRBJ1-6
clone_size: .
cdr3_aa: CASSFSAVSYNSPLHF
cdr3_nt: TGCGCCAGCAGCTTCAGCGCGGTCTCCTATAATTCACCCCTCCACTTT

v_call: TRBV7-2
d_call: .
j_call: TRBJ2-7
clone_size: .
cdr3_aa: CASSLGRGSEQYF
cdr3_nt: TGTGCCAGCAGCTTGGGTAGGGGCTCCGAGCAGTACTTC

v_call: TRBV10-3
d_call: TRBD1
j_call: TRBJ1-2
clone_size: .
cdr3_aa: CAISDRDGGYTF
cdr3_nt: TGTGCCATCAGCGACAGGGACGGAGGCTACACCTTC

v_call: TRBV7-2
d_call: TRBD2
j_call: TRBJ2-7
clone_size: .
cdr3_aa: CASSQGLAGSYEQYF
cdr3_nt: TGTGCCAGCAGCCAGGGACTAGCGGGGTCCTACGAGCAGTACTTC

v_call: TRBV3-1/TRBV3-2
d_call: TRBD1
j_call: TRBJ1-4
clone_size: .
cdr3_aa: CASSPSPGQGWYLNEKLFF
cdr3_nt: TGTGCCAGCAGCCCATCTCCGGGACAGGGTTGGTATCTTAATGAAAAACTGTTTTTT

v_call: TRBV7-2
d_call: TRBD1
j_call: TRBJ2-2
clone_size: .
cdr3_aa: CASSLMGTGAGELFF
cdr3_nt: TGTGCCAGCAGCCTCATGGGGACAGGGGCCGGGGAGCTGTTTTTT

v_call: TRBV4-1
d_call: TRBD1
j_call: TRBJ1-2
clone_size: .
cdr3_aa: CASSHTPDRGLYGYTF
cdr3_nt: TGCGCCAGCAGCCACACCCCGGACAGGGGCCTCTATGGCTACACCTTC

v_call: TRBV24-1
d_call: TRBD1
j_call: TRBJ1-2
clone_size: .
cdr3_aa: CATSDVDRAETDGYTF
cdr3_nt: TGTGCCACCAGTGATGTGGACAGGGCGGAAACTGATGGCTACACCTTC

v_call: TRBV6-1
d_call: .
j_call: TRBJ2-4
clone_size: .
cdr3_aa: CASSERVGSSGDIQYF
cdr3_nt: TGTGCCAGCAGTGAACGTGTGGGATCCTCGGGGGACATTCAGTACTTC

v_call: TRBV9
d_call: .
j_call: TRBJ2-5
clone_size: .
cdr3_aa: CASSADSPIRGETQYF
cdr3_nt: TGTGCCAGCAGCGCTGATTCCCCTATCAGGGGAGAGACCCAGTACTTC

v_call: TRBV27
d_call: TRBD1
j_call: TRBJ1-2
clone_size: .
cdr3_aa: CASSTWTGMGYTF
cdr3_nt: TGTGCCAGCAGCACCTGGACAGGGATGGGCTACACCTTC

v_call: TRBV2
d_call: .
j_call: TRBJ1-5
clone_size: once
cdr3_aa: CASSPQGGNQPQHF
cdr3_nt: TGTGCCAGCAGTCCACAGGGTGGCAATCAGCCCCAGCATTTT

v_call: TRBV3-1/TRBV3-2
d_call: .
j_call: TRBJ2-5
clone_size: .
cdr3_aa: CASSQVNQETQYF
cdr3_nt: TGTGCCAGCAGCCAAGTAAACCAAGAGACCCAGTACTTC

v_call: TRBV6-5
d_call: TRBD1
j_call: TRBJ1-1
clone_size: .
cdr3_aa: CASSYSTGLDTEAFF
cdr3_nt: TGTGCCAGCAGTTACTCGACAGGGTTGGACACTGAAGCTTTCTTT

v_call: TRBV6-1
d_call: .
j_call: TRBJ2-2
clone_size: few
cdr3_aa: CASSEVRGPGELFF
cdr3_nt: TGTGCCAGCAGTGAGGTCAGGGGACCCGGGGAGCTGTTTTTT

v_call: TRBV18
d_call: TRBD1
j_call: TRBJ1-4
clone_size: .
cdr3_aa: CASSRTGNEKLFF
cdr3_nt: TGTGCCAGCTCACGGACAGGGAATGAAAAACTGTTTTTT

v_call: TRBV24-1
d_call: .
j_call: TRBJ2-2
clone_size: .
cdr3_aa: CATSGIGRPTGELFF
cdr3_nt: TGTGCCACCAGTGGTATAGGGAGACCCACCGGGGAGCTGTTTTTT

v_call: TRBV6-5
d_call: TRBD1
j_call: TRBJ2-7
clone_size: .
cdr3_aa: CASSTPGQGSYEQYF
cdr3_nt: TGTGCCAGCAGTACGCCGGGACAGGGTAGCTACGAGCAGTACTTC

v_call: TRBV5-1
d_call: TRBD1
j_call: TRBJ1-1
clone_size: .
cdr3_aa: CASSLWLGGPNTEAFF
cdr3_nt: TGCGCCAGCAGCTTGTGGTTAGGGGGCCCGAACACTGAAGCTTTCTTT

v_call: TRBV2
d_call: TRBD1
j_call: TRBJ2-7
clone_size: .
cdr3_aa: CATGGTGGYEQYF
cdr3_nt: TGTGCCACCGGAGGGACAGGGGGCTACGAGCAGTACTTC

v_call: TRBV20-1
d_call: TRBD1
j_call: TRBJ1-5
clone_size: .
cdr3_aa: CSASFGWQGENSNQPQHF
cdr3_nt: TGCAGTGCTAGTTTCGGGTGGCAGGGGGAGAATAGCAATCAGCCCCAGCATTTT

v_call: TRBV5-6
d_call: .
j_call: TRBJ2-1
clone_size: .
cdr3_aa: CASSLGRDAYNEQFF
cdr3_nt: TGTGCCAGCAGCCTGGGCAGGGATGCCTACAATGAGCAGTTCTTC

v_call: TRBV27
d_call: TRBD1
j_call: TRBJ2-1
clone_size: medium-sized
cdr3_aa: CASRAGQGGLNEQFF
cdr3_nt: TGTGCCAGCAGGGCGGGACAGGGGGGTCTGAATGAGCAGTTCTTC

v_call: TRBV5-1
d_call: TRBD2
j_call: TRBJ2-1
clone_size: .
cdr3_aa: CASKLFASGGQYNEQFF
cdr3_nt: TGCGCCAGCAAGCTTTTCGCTAGCGGGGGTCAATACAATGAGCAGTTCTTC

v_call: TRBV5-4
d_call: .
j_call: TRBJ1-1
clone_size: .
cdr3_aa: CASSFQLPGAPEAFF
cdr3_nt: TGTGCCAGCAGCTTTCAACTACCGGGAGCCCCTGAAGCTTTCTTT

v_call: TRBV6-5
d_call: .
j_call: TRBJ1-3
clone_size: once
cdr3_aa: CASWTESYSGNTIYF
cdr3_nt: TGTGCCAGCTGGACAGAAAGCTACTCTGGAAACACCATATATTTT